The 10 T cell receptor beta chains below come from one sample, sequenced in a study of shared clonotypes between healthy human individuals. Sequencing used immunoSEQ multiplex PCR; TCRdb keeps in-frame clones, though not all of them. The repertoire includes about 700,000 clones, about 91% of them detected once, and about 24% sits in the top ten. The naive CD8 population came from CD45RO-negative cells selected for CCR7, without terminally differentiated effector memory CD45RA+ cells. Sequences were obtained from naive CD8+ T cells sorted from blood. Receptor source: a man aged 30-40 years in good health.

The chain links TRBV28 to TRBJ2-1, with D unclear. CDR3 length: 12 amino acids. The germline V gene encodes CDR1 MDHEN and CDR2 SYDVKM. V lost 4 bases, J lost 6 bases, and 7 bases lay in between. The CDR3 DNA reads TGTGCCAGCAGTTGGAGTTCCAATGAGCAGTTCTTC. This gives the protein CASSWSSNEQFF.

This clone has only one observation. The chain has TRBV27 and TRBJ2-7; 8 nucleotides align to TRBD2. CDR1 is MNHEY and CDR2 is SMNVEV in the germline V gene (reference sequence). This CDR3 spans 16 amino acids. The V and J ends lost 1 base and 3 bases, in that order; junction bases with no gene match: 8. CDR3 DNA: TGTGCCAGCAGTTTATGGGGAGCGGGGGCTAGCTACGAGCAGTACTTC. Its translation: CASSLWGAGASYEQYF.

The gene calls are TRBV2 and TRBJ2-1; D gene ambiguous. V shed 4 bases and J shed 4 bases, with 5 bases lying between them. The CDR3 contains 12 residues. Looked up from germline, CDR1 is SNHLY and CDR2 is FYNNEI. The CDR3 nucleotides read TGTGCCAGCAGTGGGTGGTACAATGAGCAGTTCTTC. Translated: CASSGWYNEQFF.

The chain joins TRBV27 to TRBJ2-4; D gene ambiguous. Trimming stripped 5 bases from V and 0 bases from J, with 8 bases between. CDR1 and CDR2 (germline): MNHEY, SMNVEV (reference sequence). CDR3 length equals 14 residues. The CDR3 nucleotides are TGTGCCAGCAGTGGTATCGGAGCCAAAAACATTCAGTACTTC. Translated: CASSGIGAKNIQYF.

The chain carries TRBV10-1 and TRBJ2-1; D ambiguous. In germline, CDR1 is WNHNN, CDR2 SYGVQD (reference sequence). The CDR3 length is 14 residues. With 0 bases removed from V and 5 bases from J, the gap between germline ends came to 8 bases. CDR3 coding DNA: TGCGCCAGCAGTGAGTCCCCGCAGGACAATGAGCAGTTCTTC. The encoded protein is CASSESPQDNEQFF.

This clone was recorded once. The J gene is TRBJ2-2, the V gene TRBV4-1; TRBD1 might be the D (6 bases). The germline V gene encodes CDR1 MGHRA and CDR2 YSYEKL. The length of the CDR3 is 16 residues. With 0 bases removed from V and 3 bases from J, the gap between germline ends came to 11 bases. The CDR3 nucleotides read TGCGCCAGCAGCCAAGAAGCGGACAGTTACACCGGGGAGCTGTTTTTT. This translates into CASSQEADSYTGELFF.

V gene TRBV7-8 combines with J gene TRBJ2-7, with D perhaps matching TRBD2 (5 bases). Deletions cut 1 base from V and 4 bases from J, with 5 bases between. This CDR3 has 12 amino acids. Per germline, CDR1 SGHVS and CDR2 FQNEAQ. The DNA of the CDR3 is TGTGCCAGCAGCTTAGGGACTTACGAGCAGTACTTC. Protein product: CASSLGTYEQYF.

The J gene is TRBJ2-3, the V gene TRBV28, with 10 bases identical to TRBD2. The germline CDR1 and CDR2 sequences are MDHEN and SYDVKM. Trimming removed 10 bases from V and 1 base from J; junction bases left unmatched: 8. The length of the CDR3 is 15 residues. In nucleotides, the CDR3 is TGTGCCACCAATGGGGGGACTAGCGGCACAGATACGCAGTATTTT. It is translated as CATNGGTSGTDTQYF.

The rearrangement links TRBV7-2 to TRBJ2-5, with D unresolved. The germline CDR1 and CDR2 sequences are SGHTA and FQGNSA. The V end lost 7 bases, the J end lost 7 bases, and 22 bases lay between the germline ends. CDR3 length: 15 amino acids. CDR3 in amino acids: CASTSNPSGARTQYF. CDR3 nucleotides: TGTGCCAGCACCTCCAACCCGTCGGGCGCTAGGACCCAGTACTTC.

The CDR3 DNA reads as TGTGCCAGCAGCCAAGAGGACAACACAGATACGCAGTATTTT. This translates into CASSQEDNTDTQYF. The V gene is TRBV4-2, the J gene TRBJ2-3; D perhaps matches TRBD1 (5 bases). There are 14 residues in the CDR3. Deletions cut 0 bases from V and 2 bases from J, with 6 bases between. Germline values: CDR1 LGHNA, CDR2 YNFKEQ.